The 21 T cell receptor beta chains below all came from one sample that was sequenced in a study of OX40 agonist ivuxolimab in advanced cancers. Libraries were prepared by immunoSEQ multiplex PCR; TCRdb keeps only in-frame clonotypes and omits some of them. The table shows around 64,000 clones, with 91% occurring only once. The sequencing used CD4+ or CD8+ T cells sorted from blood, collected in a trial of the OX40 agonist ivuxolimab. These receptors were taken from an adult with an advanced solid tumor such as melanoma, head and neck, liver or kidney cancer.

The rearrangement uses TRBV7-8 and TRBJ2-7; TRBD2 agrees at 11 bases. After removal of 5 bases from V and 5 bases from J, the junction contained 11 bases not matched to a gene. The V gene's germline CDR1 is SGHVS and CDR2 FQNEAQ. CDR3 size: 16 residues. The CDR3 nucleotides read TGTGCCAGCAGCCACTCGAGACTAGCGGGATTCAACGAGCAGTACTTC. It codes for CASSHSRLAGFNEQYF. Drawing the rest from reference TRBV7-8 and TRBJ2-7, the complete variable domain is GAGVSQSPRYKVAKRGQDVALRCDPISGHVSLFWYQQALGQGPEFLTYFQNEAQLDKSGLPSDRFFAERPEGSVSTLKIQRTQQEDSAVYLCASSHSRLAGFNEQYFGPGTRLTVT.

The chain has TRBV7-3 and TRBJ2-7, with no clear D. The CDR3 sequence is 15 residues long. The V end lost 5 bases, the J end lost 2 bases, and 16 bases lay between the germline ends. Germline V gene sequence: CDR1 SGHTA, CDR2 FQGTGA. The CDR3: CASSRHGVSPYEQYF. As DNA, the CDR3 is TGTGCCAGCAGCCGACACGGAGTGAGCCCCTACGAGCAGTACTTC. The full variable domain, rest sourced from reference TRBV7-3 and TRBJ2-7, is GAGVSQTPSNKVTEKGKYVELRCDPISGHTALYWYRQSLGQGPEFLIYFQGTGAADDSGLPNDRFFAVRPEGSVSTLKIQRTERGDSAVYLCASSRHGVSPYEQYFGPGTRLTVT.

The CDR3 here is CASSETSGKGVDEQFF. In nucleotides, the CDR3 is TGTGCCAGCAGTGAGACTAGCGGGAAGGGAGTCGATGAGCAGTTCTTC. This chain joins TRBV6-4 and TRBJ2-1, with 11 bases matching TRBD2. With 3 bases clipped from V and 8 bases from J, the junction kept 9 bases outside the gene matches. There are 16 residues in the CDR3. Germline CDR1 reads MRHNA; CDR2 reads SNTAGT.

CDR3 sequence reads: CASSQERWGRQPQHF. DNA of the CDR3: TGCGCCAGCAGCCAAGAAAGGTGGGGTCGGCAGCCCCAGCATTTT. The rearrangement joins TRBV4-3 to TRBJ1-5; D unresolved. The CDR3 covers 15 residues. Trimming removed 0 bases from V and 7 bases from J, with 13 bases in between. Germline CDR1 reads LGHNA; CDR2 reads YSLEER.

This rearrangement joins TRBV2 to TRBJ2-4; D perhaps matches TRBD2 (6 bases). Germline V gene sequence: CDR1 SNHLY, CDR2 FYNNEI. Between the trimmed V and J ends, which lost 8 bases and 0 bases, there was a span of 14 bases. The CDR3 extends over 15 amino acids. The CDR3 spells CASRPGGLAKNIQYF. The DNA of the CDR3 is TGTGCCAGCCGCCCTGGGGGACTAGCCAAAAACATTCAGTACTTC.

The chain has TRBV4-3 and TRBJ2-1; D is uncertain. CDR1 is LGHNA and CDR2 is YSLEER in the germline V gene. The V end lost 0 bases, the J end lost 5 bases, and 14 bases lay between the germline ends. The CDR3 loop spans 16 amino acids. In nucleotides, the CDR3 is TGCGCCAGCAGCCAAGACGGAAGCGCCCAGGACAATGAGCAGTTCTTC. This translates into CASSQDGSAQDNEQFF.

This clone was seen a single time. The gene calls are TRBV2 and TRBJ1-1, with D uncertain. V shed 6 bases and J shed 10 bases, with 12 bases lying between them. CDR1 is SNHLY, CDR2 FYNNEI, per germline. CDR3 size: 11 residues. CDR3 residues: CASRALNGAFF. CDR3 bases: TGTGCCAGCAGGGCTCTTAATGGAGCTTTCTTT.

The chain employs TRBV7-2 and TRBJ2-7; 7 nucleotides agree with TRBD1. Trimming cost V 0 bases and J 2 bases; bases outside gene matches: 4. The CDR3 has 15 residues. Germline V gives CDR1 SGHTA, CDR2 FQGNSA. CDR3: CASSLAIQGAYEQYF. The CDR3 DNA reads TGTGCCAGCAGCTTAGCAATTCAGGGGGCCTACGAGCAGTACTTC. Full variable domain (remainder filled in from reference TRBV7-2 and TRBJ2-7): GAGVSQSPSNKVTEKGKDVELRCDPISGHTALYWYRQSLGQGLEFLIYFQGNSAPDKSGLPSDRFSAERTGGSVSTLTIQRTQQEDSAVYLCASSLAIQGAYEQYFGPGTRLTVT.

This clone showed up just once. This chain's CDR3 is CASSKTENSYEQYF. CDR3 sequence (DNA): TGTGCCAGTAGTAAGACAGAAAATTCCTACGAGCAGTACTTC. The chain links TRBV19 to TRBJ2-7; perhaps TRBD1 as D (5 bases). V was shortened by 4 bases and J by 1 base, with 11 bases between the two germline ends. The CDR3 is 14 residues long. Germline loops: CDR1 LNHDA, CDR2 SQIVND (reference sequence).

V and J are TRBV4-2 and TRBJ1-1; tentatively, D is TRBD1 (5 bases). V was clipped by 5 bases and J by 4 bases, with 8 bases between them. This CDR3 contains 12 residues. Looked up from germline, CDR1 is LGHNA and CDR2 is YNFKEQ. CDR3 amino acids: CASSLRGTEAFF. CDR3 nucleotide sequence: TGTGCCAGCAGCTTGAGGGGCACTGAAGCTTTCTTT.

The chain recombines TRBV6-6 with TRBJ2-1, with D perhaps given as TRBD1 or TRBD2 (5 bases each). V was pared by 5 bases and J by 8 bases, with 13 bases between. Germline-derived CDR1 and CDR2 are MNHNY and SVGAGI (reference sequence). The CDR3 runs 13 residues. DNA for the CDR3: TGTGCCAGCAGTCACGGGACGCAGCATGAGCAGTTCTTC. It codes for CASSHGTQHEQFF.

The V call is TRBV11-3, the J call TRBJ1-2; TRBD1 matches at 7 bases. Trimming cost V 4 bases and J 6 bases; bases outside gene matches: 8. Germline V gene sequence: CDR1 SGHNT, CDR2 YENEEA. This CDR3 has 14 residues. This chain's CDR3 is CASSSNRGGDGYTF. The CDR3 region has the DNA TGTGCCAGCAGCTCTAACAGGGGCGGGGATGGCTACACCTTC.

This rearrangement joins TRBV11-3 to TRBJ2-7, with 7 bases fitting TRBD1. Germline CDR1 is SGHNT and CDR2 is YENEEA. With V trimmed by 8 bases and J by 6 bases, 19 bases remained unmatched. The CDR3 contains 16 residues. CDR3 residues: CASDDRRGTLGGEQYF. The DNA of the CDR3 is TGTGCCAGCGACGACCGCAGGGGGACGCTGGGTGGCGAGCAGTACTTC.

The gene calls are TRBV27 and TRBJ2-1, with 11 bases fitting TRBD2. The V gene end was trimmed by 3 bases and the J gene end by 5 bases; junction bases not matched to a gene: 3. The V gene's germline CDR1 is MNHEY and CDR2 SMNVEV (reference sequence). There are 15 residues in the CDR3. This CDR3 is CASSLSSGGNNEQFF. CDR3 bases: TGTGCCAGCAGTTTGTCTAGCGGGGGGAACAATGAGCAGTTCTTC.

CDR3 DNA: TGTGCCAGCAGCAGCTATTTTGGGGCAGATGGAAACACCATATATTTT. Residues: CASSSYFGADGNTIYF. The chain employs TRBV13 and TRBJ1-3, with a weak D call TRBD1 (5 bases). The germline V and J ends were trimmed by 5 bases and 3 bases, with 17 bases remaining between them. The CDR3 has 16 residues. The germline V gene has CDR1 PRHDT and CDR2 FYEKMQ (reference sequence).

CDR3 DNA: TGCGCCAGCAGCCCAAGGAAGCGGGAGTTCTCCTACAATGAGCAGTTCTTC. Its translation: CASSPRKREFSYNEQFF. This chain uses TRBV4-3 with TRBJ2-1; 8 bases match TRBD2. The CDR3 is 17 residues long. Germline V gene data show CDR1 as LGHNA and CDR2 as YSLEER. Losses at the gene ends were 4 bases for V and 0 bases for J; bases not matched to a gene: 8.

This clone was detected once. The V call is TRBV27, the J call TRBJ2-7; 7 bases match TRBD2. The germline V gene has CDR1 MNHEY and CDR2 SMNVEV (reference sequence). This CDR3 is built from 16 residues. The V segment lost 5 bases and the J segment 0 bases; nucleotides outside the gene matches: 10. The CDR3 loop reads CASSPSAGVLSYEQYF. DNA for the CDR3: TGTGCCAGCAGTCCCAGCGCGGGGGTACTCTCCTACGAGCAGTACTTC.

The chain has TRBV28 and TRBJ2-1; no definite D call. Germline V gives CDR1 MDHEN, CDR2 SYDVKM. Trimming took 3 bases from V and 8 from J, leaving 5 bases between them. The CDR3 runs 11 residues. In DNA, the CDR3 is TGTGCCAGCAGTTTCCAAGATGAGCAGTTCTTC. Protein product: CASSFQDEQFF.

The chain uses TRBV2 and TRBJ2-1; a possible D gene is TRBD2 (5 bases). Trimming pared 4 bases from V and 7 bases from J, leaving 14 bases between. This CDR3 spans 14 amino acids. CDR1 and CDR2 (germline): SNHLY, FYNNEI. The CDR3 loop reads CASSVSVTSNEQFF. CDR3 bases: TGTGCCAGCAGTGTTAGCGTAACTTCGAATGAGCAGTTCTTC. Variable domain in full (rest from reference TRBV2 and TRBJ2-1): EPEVTQTPSHQVTQMGQEVILRCVPISNHLYFYWYRQILGQKVEFLVSFYNNEISEKSEIFDDQFSVERPDGSNFTLKIRSTKLEDSAMYFCASSVSVTSNEQFFGPGTRLTVL.

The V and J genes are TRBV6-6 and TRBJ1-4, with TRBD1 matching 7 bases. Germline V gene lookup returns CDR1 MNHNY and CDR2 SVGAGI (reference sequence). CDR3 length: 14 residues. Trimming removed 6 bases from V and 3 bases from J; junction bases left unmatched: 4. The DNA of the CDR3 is TGTGCCAGCAGGAACAGGGGACCTAATGAAAAACTGTTTTTT. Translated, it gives CASRNRGPNEKLFF.

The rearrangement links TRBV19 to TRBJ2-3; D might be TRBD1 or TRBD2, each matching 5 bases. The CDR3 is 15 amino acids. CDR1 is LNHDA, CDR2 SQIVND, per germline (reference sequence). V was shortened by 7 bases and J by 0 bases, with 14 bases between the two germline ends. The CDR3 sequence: CASNGRDVSTDTQYF. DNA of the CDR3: TGTGCCAGTAACGGACGGGACGTTAGCACAGATACGCAGTATTTT.